Below, 3 T cell receptor beta chains from the same sample are listed, as sequenced in a study of cytomegalovirus exposure and HLA in healthy donors. Primers: 60 Vbeta forward and 13 Jbeta reverse. TCRdb's table, derived via immunoSEQ multiplex PCR, lists solely in-frame clones and lacks some. In the table there are roughly 120,000 clones, 80% of which are singletons. Sample: PBMCs. The receptors shown here come from a man aged 30 to 45 in good health and CMV-seronegative.

The chain couples TRBV10-3 to TRBJ2-7; TRBD2 matches at 8 bases. J gave up 0 bases and V 3 bases, and 4 bases lay outside the gene matches. Germline CDR1 is ENHRY and CDR2 is SYGVKD. This CDR3 comprises 15 residues. Here the CDR3 DNA reads TGTGCCATCAGTGACAACGGGAGGGTCTCCTACGAGCAGTACTTC. Protein sequence: CAISDNGRVSYEQYF.

The V and J genes are TRBV6-5 and TRBJ1-2; unclear D gene. The CDR3 is 15 amino acids. CDR1 is MNHEY and CDR2 is SVGAGI in the germline V gene. V was clipped by 7 bases and J by 5 bases, with 20 bases between them. The CDR3 reads CASTTLPSVDYGYTF. CDR3 nucleotide sequence: TGTGCCAGCACAACCCTACCGTCGGTAGATTATGGCTACACCTTC.

This chain links TRBV6-1 with TRBJ2-3, with TRBD1 matching over 8 bases. J was trimmed by 0 bases and V by 2 bases; bases with no gene match: 10. Germline CDR1 is MNHNS and CDR2 is SASEGT. The CDR3 consists of 18 residues. The CDR3 here is CASSERRTGPASTDTQYF. CDR3 bases: TGTGCCAGCAGTGAACGTCGGACAGGGCCCGCCAGCACAGATACGCAGTATTTT.